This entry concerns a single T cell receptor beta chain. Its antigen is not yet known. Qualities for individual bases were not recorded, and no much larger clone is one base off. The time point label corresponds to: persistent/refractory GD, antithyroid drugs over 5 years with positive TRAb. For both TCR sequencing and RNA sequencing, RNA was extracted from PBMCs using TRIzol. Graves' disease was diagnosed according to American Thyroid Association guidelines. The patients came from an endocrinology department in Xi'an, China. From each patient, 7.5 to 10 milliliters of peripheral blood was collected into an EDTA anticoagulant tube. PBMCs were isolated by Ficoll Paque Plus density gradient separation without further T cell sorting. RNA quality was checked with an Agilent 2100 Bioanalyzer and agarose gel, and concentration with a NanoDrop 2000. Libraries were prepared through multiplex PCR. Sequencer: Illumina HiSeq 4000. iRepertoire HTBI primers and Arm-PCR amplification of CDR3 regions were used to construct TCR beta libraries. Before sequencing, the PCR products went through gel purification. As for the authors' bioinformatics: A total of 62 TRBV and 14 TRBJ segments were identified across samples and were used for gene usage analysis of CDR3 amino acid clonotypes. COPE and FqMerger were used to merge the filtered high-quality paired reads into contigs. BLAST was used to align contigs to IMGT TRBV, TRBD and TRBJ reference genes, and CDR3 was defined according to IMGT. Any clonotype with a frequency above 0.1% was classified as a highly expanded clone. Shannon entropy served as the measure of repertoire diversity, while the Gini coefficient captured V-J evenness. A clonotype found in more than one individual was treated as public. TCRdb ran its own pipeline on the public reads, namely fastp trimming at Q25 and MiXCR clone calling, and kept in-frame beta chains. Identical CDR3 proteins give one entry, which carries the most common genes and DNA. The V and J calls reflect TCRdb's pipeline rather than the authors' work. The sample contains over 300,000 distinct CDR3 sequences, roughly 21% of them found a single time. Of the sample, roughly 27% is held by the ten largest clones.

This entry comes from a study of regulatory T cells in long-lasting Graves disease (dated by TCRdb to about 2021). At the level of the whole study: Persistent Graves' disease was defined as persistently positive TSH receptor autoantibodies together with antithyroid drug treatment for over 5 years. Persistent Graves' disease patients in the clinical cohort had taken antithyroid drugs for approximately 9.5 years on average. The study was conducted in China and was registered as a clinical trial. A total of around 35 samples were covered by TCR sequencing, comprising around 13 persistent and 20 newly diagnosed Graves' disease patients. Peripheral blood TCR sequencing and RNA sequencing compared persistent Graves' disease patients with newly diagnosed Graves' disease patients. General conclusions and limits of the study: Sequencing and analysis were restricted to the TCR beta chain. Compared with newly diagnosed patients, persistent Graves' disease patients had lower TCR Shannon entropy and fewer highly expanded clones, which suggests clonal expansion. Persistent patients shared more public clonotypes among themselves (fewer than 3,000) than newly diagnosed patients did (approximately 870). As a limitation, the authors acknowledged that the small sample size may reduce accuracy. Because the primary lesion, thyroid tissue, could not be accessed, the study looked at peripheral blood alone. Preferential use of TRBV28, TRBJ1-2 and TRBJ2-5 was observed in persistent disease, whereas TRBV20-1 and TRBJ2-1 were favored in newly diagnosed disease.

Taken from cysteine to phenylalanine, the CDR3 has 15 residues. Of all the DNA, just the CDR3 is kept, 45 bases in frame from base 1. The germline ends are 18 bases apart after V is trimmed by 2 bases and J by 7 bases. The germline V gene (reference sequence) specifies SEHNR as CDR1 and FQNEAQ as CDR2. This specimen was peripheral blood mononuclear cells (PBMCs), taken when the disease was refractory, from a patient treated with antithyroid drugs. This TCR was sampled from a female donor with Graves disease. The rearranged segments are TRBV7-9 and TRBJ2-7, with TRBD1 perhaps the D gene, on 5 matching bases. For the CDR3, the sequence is CASSLSGRGLGEQYF. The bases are TGTGCCAGCAGCTTATCCGGAAGGGGCCTGGGGGAGCAGTACTTC.